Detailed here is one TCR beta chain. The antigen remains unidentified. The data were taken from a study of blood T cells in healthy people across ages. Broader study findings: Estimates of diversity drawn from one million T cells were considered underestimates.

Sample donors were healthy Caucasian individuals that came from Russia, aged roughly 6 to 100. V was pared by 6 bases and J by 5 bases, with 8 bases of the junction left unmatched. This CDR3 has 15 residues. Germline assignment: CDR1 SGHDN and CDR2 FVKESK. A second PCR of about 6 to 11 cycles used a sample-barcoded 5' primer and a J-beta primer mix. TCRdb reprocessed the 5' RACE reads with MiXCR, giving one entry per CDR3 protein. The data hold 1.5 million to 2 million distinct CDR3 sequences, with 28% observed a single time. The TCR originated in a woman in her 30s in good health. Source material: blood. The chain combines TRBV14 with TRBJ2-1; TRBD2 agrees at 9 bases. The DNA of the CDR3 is TGTGCCAGCAGAGGCGGGGGGGCCCCTAACAATGAGCAGTTCTTC. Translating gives CASRGGGAPNNEQFF.